This T cell receptor (beta chain) was found in a study of blood T cell repertoires in COVID-19. Across the whole study: PBMCs, B-cell-depleted T cells, or T cells were the source of the cDNA or gDNA that made up the material.

TCRdb's table, derived via immunoSEQ multiplex PCR, lists solely in-frame clones and lacks some. The sample has roughly 240,000 clones; 75% to 90% are singletons. Losses at the gene ends were 4 bases for V and 3 bases for J; bases not matched to a gene: 14. This CDR3 has 18 residues. Germline CDR1 reads SGHAT; CDR2 reads FQNNGV. This receptor was obtained from a man aged 50 to 60 who had been exposed to COVID-19. Specimen: PBMCs or T cells enriched from blood (not recorded which). The J gene is TRBJ2-1, the V gene TRBV11-2; TRBD1 matches at 8 bases. The CDR3 sequence: CASSSTLKGQAIYNEQFF. In DNA form, the CDR3 reads TGTGCCAGCAGCTCCACACTAAAGGGACAGGCGATCTACAATGAGCAGTTCTTC. Complete variable domain (other parts from reference TRBV11-2 and TRBJ2-1): EAGVAQSPRYKIIEKRQSVAFWCNPISGHATLYWYQQILGQGPKLLIQFQNNGVVDDSQLPKDRFSAERLKGVDSTLKIQPAKLEDSAVYLCASSSTLKGQAIYNEQFFGPGTRLTVL.